This T cell receptor beta chain was retrieved from a study of OX40 agonist ivuxolimab in advanced cancers. Study as a whole: The dose-escalation cohort was over 65% male, with a mean age of approximately 62 years, ranging about 20 to 79. Study outcomes and limitations: Compared with CD4+, CD8+ T cells on average had more expanded clones.

Libraries were prepared by immunoSEQ multiplex PCR; TCRdb keeps only in-frame clonotypes and omits some of them. Seen here are about 100,000 clones, approximately 94% observed once, and the top ten hold around 0.18%. About this clone itself: Its specificity is unknown.

The sequence came from an adult with an advanced solid tumor such as melanoma, head and neck, liver or kidney cancer. Sequencing was performed on CD4+ or CD8+ T cells sorted from blood, taken in a trial of the OX40 agonist ivuxolimab.

CDR3 nucleotides: TGTGCCAGCAGCCGATCGGGACAAACTACGTTCTACGAGCAGTACTTC. It translates to CASSRSGQTTFYEQYF. The chain recombines TRBV6-4 with TRBJ2-7, with a weak D call TRBD1 (6 bases). V was trimmed by 6 bases and J by 3 bases, leaving 21 bases between them. Germline V gives CDR1 MRHNA, CDR2 SNTAGT. The CDR3 covers 16 residues.